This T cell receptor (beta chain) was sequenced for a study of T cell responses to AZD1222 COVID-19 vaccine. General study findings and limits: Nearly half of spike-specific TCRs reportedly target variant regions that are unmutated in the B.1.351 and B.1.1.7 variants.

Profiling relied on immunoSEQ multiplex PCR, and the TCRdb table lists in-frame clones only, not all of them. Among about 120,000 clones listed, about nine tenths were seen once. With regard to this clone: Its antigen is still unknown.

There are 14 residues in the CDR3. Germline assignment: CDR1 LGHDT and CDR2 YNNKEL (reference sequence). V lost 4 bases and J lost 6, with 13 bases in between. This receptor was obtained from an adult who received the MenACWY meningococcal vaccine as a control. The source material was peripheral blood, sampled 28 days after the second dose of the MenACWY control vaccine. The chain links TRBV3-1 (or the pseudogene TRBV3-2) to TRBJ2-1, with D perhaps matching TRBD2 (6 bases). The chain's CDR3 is CASSPPGLFNEQFF. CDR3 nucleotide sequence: TGTGCCAGCAGCCCCCCGGGACTTTTCAATGAGCAGTTCTTC.